The 21 T cell receptor beta chains given below trace back to one sample, sequenced in a study of identical twins. TCRdb analysed the 5' RACE reads with MiXCR anew, one entry per CDR3 protein. The sample consists of around 250,000 distinct CDR3 sequences, roughly 8.7% of them appearing once. Separately, the same data were catalogued under a study of yellow fever vaccine responses in identical twins.

The sequenced material came from CD8+ T cells sorted from blood. These receptors were taken from a woman between 18 and 29 years old in good health.

The table lists this clonotype with many counts. This chain joins TRBV24-1 and TRBJ2-2; weak D call: TRBD1 (5 bases). The CDR3 length is 17 residues. Germline V gives CDR1 KGHDR, CDR2 SFDVKD. Trimming stripped 3 bases from V and 4 bases from J, with 17 bases between. The CDR3 DNA sequence: TGTGCCACCAGTGATAGGACACCGTCCCGCGGCACCGGGGAGCTGTTTTTT. Translating gives CATSDRTPSRGTGELFF.

Notes on this clonotype: This may be a read error: a much more frequent sequence differs by one nucleotide. This chain links TRBV3-1 with TRBJ2-5, with 8 bases aligning to TRBD2. The CDR3 runs to 15 residues. Germline V lookup: CDR1 LGHDT, CDR2 YNNKEL (reference sequence). DNA of the CDR3: TGTACCAGCAGCCAGATGGGGACTAGCCAAGAGACCCAGTACTTC. Encoded protein: CTSSQMGTSQETQYF.

This clonotype was counted a few times. V gene TRBV4-3 combines with J gene TRBJ2-7; a weak D match, TRBD1 (6 bases). Germline CDR1 is LGHNA and CDR2 is YSLEER. CDR3 length: 16 residues. Trimming took off 0 bases at V and 0 bases at J, with 12 bases between the two ends. CDR3 residues: CASSQDSTGSSYEQYF. The CDR3 DNA reads TGCGCCAGCAGCCAAGATAGCACAGGGAGCTCCTACGAGCAGTACTTC.

V gene TRBV7-6 combines with J gene TRBJ1-5; perhaps TRBD1 as D (6 bases). The V gene lost 1 base and the J gene lost 5 bases, with 9 bases spanning the gap. Germline lookup yields CDR1 SGHVS and CDR2 FNYEAQ. The CDR3 totals 14 residues. CDR3 amino acids: CASSLGGGYQPQHF. CDR3 in DNA: TGTGCCAGCAGCTTAGGAGGGGGATATCAGCCCCAGCATTTT.

In this sample, this clonotype turned up many times. The J gene is TRBJ2-7, the V gene TRBV7-8; D call uncertain. CDR1 is SGHVS, CDR2 FQNEAQ, per germline. Between the trimmed V and J ends, which lost 1 base and 4 bases, there was a span of 14 bases. This CDR3 contains 15 residues. The CDR3 bases are TGTGCCAGCAGCTTAGATCTGGGTCTCGGTTACGAGCAGTACTTC. Translation gives CASSLDLGLGYEQYF.

This clonotype turned up a few times. The V call is TRBV6-4, the J call TRBJ2-1; D may match TRBD1 or TRBD2 (5 bases each). The V and J ends lost 3 bases and 12 bases respectively, with 18 bases between them. The CDR3 is made up of 14 amino acids. Germline values: CDR1 MRHNA, CDR2 SNTAGT. CDR3 in amino acids: CASSEGDDQSGQFF. The CDR3 DNA is TGTGCCAGCAGTGAGGGGGACGACCAATCGGGGCAGTTCTTC.

The chain couples TRBV10-1 to TRBJ2-7, with D hard to call. Trimming pared 0 bases from V and 3 bases from J, leaving 12 bases between. Per germline, CDR1 WNHNN and CDR2 SYGVQD (reference sequence). There are 15 residues in the CDR3. As DNA, the CDR3 is TGCGCCAGCAGTGAGTCCCGTGAGCATTTCTACGAGCAGTACTTC. Amino acids: CASSESREHFYEQYF.

This clonotype showed up just a few times. This chain links TRBV11-2 with TRBJ2-7, with D perhaps TRBD1 (5 bases). Germline CDR1 SGHAT, CDR2 FQNNGV. The length of the CDR3 is 15 residues. Trimming stripped 3 bases from V and 3 bases from J, with 15 bases between. CDR3 bases: TGTGCCAGCAGCTTGGGTCCGGACACCTACTACGAGCAGTACTTC. Protein product: CASSLGPDTYYEQYF.

This clonotype was observed a handful of times. The rearrangement links TRBV7-9 to TRBJ2-7; perhaps TRBD1 as D (6 bases). Germline CDR1 SEHNR, CDR2 FQNEAQ (reference sequence). The CDR3 has 15 residues. With 3 bases removed from V and 5 bases from J, the gap between germline ends came to 17 bases. CDR3 coding DNA: TGTGCCAGCAGCTTGGGTCCGGTAAGGGGGAACGAGCAGTACTTC. Translation: CASSLGPVRGNEQYF. Looking up the rest from reference TRBV7-9 and TRBJ2-7 gives the full variable domain: DTGVSQNPRHKITKRGQNVTFRCDPISEHNRLYWYRQTLGQGPEFLTYFQNEAQLEKSRLLSDRFSAERPKGSFSTLEIQRTEQGDSAMYLCASSLGPVRGNEQYFGPGTRLTVT.

This clonotype showed up many times. CDR3 loop: CASSFFGTDTQYF. The CDR3 region has the DNA TGTGCCAGCAGCTTTTTTGGCACAGATACGCAGTATTTT. The chain couples TRBV7-8 to TRBJ2-3, with D uncertain. There are 13 residues in the CDR3. The germline V and J ends were trimmed by 3 bases and 1 base, with 5 bases remaining between them. The germline V gene has CDR1 SGHVS and CDR2 FQNEAQ.

The chain joins TRBV27 to TRBJ2-1, with D uncertain. This CDR3 spans 16 amino acids. The germline gives CDR1 MNHEY, CDR2 SMNVEV (reference sequence). V lost 0 bases to trimming and J lost 5 bases, with 14 bases between them. CDR3 in DNA: TGTGCCAGCAGTTTATCCGGCGCCGGGCCCCACAATGAGCAGTTCTTC. Amino acids: CASSLSGAGPHNEQFF.

This chain connects TRBV6-5 to TRBJ2-1; 9 bases map to TRBD2. Germline V gene sequence: CDR1 MNHEY, CDR2 SVGAGI. This CDR3 has 16 amino acids. J was trimmed by 4 bases and V by 4 bases; bases with no gene match: 8. DNA of the CDR3: TGTGCCAGCAGTTTCCAGGGACTAGCACCATACAATGAGCAGTTCTTC. As protein: CASSFQGLAPYNEQFF.

This clonotype has just a few counts. This chain links TRBV7-9 with TRBJ2-5; D tentatively reads TRBD1 or TRBD2 (5 bases each). The CDR3 is made up of 14 amino acids. With 4 bases removed from V and 5 bases from J, the gap between germline ends came to 14 bases. Germline assignment: CDR1 SEHNR and CDR2 FQNEAQ (reference sequence). CDR3 protein: CASSSIGGWETQYF. As DNA, the CDR3 is TGTGCCAGCAGCTCGATTGGGGGTTGGGAGACCCAGTACTTC.

This clonotype occurred many times. The chain combines TRBV20-1 with TRBJ1-1; possibly TRBD1 for D (6 bases). Germline V gives CDR1 DFQATT, CDR2 SNEGSKA (reference sequence). There are 15 residues in the CDR3. V was trimmed by 0 bases and J by 1 base, leaving 12 bases between them. CDR3 region: CSARDLGGSNTEAFF. CDR3 sequence (DNA): TGCAGTGCTAGAGATCTGGGGGGCTCGAACACTGAAGCTTTCTTT.

This clonotype was counted a few times. CDR3 loop: CASSVEGVALDTQYF. The CDR3 coding sequence is TGTGCCAGCAGCGTCGAAGGTGTCGCCCTAGATACGCAGTATTTT. The rearrangement uses TRBV9 and TRBJ2-3; D remains ambiguous. Trimming pared 2 bases from V and 5 bases from J, leaving 15 bases between. This CDR3 is 15 amino acids long. Germline CDR1 and CDR2: SGDLS and YYNGEE.

This rearrangement joins TRBV29-1 to TRBJ2-7, with 8 nucleotides matching TRBD2. This CDR3 comprises 13 residues. With V trimmed by 6 bases and J by 2 bases, 6 bases remained unmatched. The germline gives CDR1 SQVTM, CDR2 ANQGSEA. The CDR3 DNA is TGCAGCGTCCTCAGCGGGAGCGCCTACGAGCAGTACTTC. It codes for CSVLSGSAYEQYF.

This clonotype was picked up a small number of times. The genes are TRBV3-1 and TRBJ2-4; the D gene is possibly TRBD2 (6 bases). V gave up 0 bases and J gave up 2 bases, with 11 bases separating them. The CDR3 loop spans 16 amino acids. CDR1 is LGHDT, CDR2 YNNKEL, per germline (reference sequence). The CDR3, as DNA: TGTGCCAGCAGCCAAGAATTTCGGGGGTCCAAAAACATTCAGTACTTC. This sequence encodes CASSQEFRGSKNIQYF.

This clonotype was counted between two and nine times. The chain carries TRBV5-1 and TRBJ2-1, with D tentatively TRBD1 (8 bases). CDR1 and CDR2 (germline): SGHRS, YFSETQ. V gave up 1 base and J gave up 3 bases, with 11 bases separating them. The length of the CDR3 is 15 residues. For the CDR3, the DNA is TGCGCCAGCAGCTTGACAGGGGGGGACTACAATGAGCAGTTCTTC. Translating gives CASSLTGGDYNEQFF.

The V gene is TRBV9, the J gene TRBJ2-1; 11 bases align to TRBD2. The V gene's germline CDR1 is SGDLS and CDR2 YYNGEE. J gave up 9 bases and V 3 bases, and 5 bases lay outside the gene matches. The CDR3 spans 14 residues. The CDR3 nucleotides are TGTGCCAGCAGCGCTAGCGGGGGGCCCGTTGAGCAGTTCTTC. Protein: CASSASGGPVEQFF.

This clonotype was picked up many times. The J gene is TRBJ2-3, the V gene TRBV7-9, with D tentatively TRBD2 (5 bases). The CDR3 runs to 14 residues. The ends were cut back, 6 bases at V and 6 bases at J, with 16 bases in the middle. In germline, CDR1 is SEHNR, CDR2 FQNEAQ (reference sequence). CDR3 nucleotide sequence: TGTGCCAGCAGGGAGGTCCTGGAACGGGATACGCAGTATTTT. Its protein is CASREVLERDTQYF.

In this sample, this clonotype turned up many times. This chain joins TRBV21-1 and TRBJ2-1; TRBD2, as called in the table, went unchecked against the DNA. TRBV21-1 is listed as a pseudogene. This CDR3 has 23 residues. CDR3 amino acids: CASSKEASGGAAYSLYTSSEQFF. DNA of the CDR3: TGTGCCAGCAGCAAAGAGGCTAGCGGGGGGGCCGCTTACTCTCTATACACAAGCAGTGAGCAGTTCTTC.